This T cell receptor (beta chain) derives from a study of OX40 agonist ivuxolimab in advanced cancers. Study-wide findings and caveats: Certain nonresponders likewise exhibited a low normalized T-cell clonal expansion.

Produced via immunoSEQ multiplex PCR; TCRdb's table is partial and in-frame only. The sample has some 63,000 clones; around 87% are singletons. Unmatched junction bases numbered 11, after V lost 0 bases and J lost 10 bases. This CDR3 comprises 15 residues. Germline V gene sequence: CDR1 SGDLS, CDR2 YYNGEE. This clone was detected only a few times. The antigen is not known. Other DNA sequences in this specimen translate into the identical CDR3. The sample here was CD4+ or CD8+ T cells sorted from blood, taken in a trial of the OX40 agonist ivuxolimab. V gene TRBV9 combines with J gene TRBJ2-3; the match to TRBD2 covers 7 bases. The source of this sequence is an adult with an advanced solid tumor such as melanoma, head and neck, liver or kidney cancer. The CDR3 loop is CASSVEEGSGIAQYF. CDR3 nucleotide sequence: TGTGCCAGCAGCGTAGAAGAAGGAAGCGGGATCGCGCAGTATTTT.